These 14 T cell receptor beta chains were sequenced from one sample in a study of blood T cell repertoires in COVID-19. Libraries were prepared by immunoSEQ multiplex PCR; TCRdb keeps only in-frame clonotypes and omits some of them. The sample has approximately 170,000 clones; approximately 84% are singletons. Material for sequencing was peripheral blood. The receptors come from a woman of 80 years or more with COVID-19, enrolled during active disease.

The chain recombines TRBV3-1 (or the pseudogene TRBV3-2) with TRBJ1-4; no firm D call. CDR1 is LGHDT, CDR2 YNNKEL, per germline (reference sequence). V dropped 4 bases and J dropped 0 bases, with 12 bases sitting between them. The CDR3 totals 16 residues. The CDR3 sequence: CASSRKTIATNEKLFF. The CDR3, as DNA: TGTGCCAGCAGCCGGAAGACTATTGCAACTAATGAAAAACTGTTTTTT.

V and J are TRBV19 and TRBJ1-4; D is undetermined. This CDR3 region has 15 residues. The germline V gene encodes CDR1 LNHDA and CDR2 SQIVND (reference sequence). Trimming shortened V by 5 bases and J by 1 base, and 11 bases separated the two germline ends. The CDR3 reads CASSHSSGTNEKLFF. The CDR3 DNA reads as TGTGCCAGTAGTCATAGCTCGGGAACTAATGAAAAACTGTTTTTT.

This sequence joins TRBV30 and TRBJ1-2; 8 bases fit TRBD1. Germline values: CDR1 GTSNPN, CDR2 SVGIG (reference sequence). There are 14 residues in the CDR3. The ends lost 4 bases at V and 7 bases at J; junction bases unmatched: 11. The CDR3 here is CAWIYRQGLVGYTF. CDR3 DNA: TGTGCCTGGATTTATCGACAGGGGTTGGTTGGCTACACCTTC.

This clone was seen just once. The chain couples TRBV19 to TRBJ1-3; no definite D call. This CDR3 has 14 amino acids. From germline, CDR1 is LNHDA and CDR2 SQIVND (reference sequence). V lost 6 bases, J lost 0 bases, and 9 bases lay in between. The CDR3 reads CASSTWSSGNTIYF. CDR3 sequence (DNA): TGTGCCAGTAGCACCTGGAGCTCTGGAAACACCATATATTTT.

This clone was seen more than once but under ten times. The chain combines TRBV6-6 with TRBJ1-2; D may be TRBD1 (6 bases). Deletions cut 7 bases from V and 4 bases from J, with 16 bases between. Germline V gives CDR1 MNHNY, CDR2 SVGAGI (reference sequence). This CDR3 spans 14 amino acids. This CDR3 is CASNHPTGTYGYTF. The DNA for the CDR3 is TGTGCCAGCAACCACCCGACAGGCACCTATGGCTACACCTTC.

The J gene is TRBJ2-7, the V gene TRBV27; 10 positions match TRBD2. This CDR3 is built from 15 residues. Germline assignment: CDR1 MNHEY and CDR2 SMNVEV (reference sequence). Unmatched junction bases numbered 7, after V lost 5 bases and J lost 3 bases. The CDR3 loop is CASSPTSGNYYEQYF. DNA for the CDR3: TGTGCCAGCAGTCCCACTAGCGGGAATTACTACGAGCAGTACTTC.

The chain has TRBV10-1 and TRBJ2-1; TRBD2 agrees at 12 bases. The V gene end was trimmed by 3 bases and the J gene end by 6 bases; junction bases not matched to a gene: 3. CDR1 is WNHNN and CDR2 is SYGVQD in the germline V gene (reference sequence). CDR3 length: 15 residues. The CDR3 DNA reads TGCGCCAGCAGTGACTGGACTAGCGGGATCAATGAGCAGTTCTTC. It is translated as CASSDWTSGINEQFF.

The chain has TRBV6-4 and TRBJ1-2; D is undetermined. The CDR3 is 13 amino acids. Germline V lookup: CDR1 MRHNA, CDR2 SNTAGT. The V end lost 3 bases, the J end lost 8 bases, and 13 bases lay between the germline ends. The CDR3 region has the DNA TGTGCCAGCAGTGATGGGCGAGGGCGAGGCTACACCTTC. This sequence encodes CASSDGRGRGYTF.

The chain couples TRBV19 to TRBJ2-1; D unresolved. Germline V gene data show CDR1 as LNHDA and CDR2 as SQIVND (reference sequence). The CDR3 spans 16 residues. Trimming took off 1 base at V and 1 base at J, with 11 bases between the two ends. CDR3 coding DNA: TGTGCCAGTAGTATAGGTACAGCTTTATCCTACAATGAGCAGTTCTTC. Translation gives CASSIGTALSYNEQFF. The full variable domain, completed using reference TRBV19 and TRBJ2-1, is DGGITQSPKYLFRKEGQNVTLSCEQNLNHDAMYWYRQDPGQGLRLIYYSQIVNDFQKGDIAEGYSVSREKKESFPLTVTSAQKNPTAFYLCASSIGTALSYNEQFFGPGTRLTVL.

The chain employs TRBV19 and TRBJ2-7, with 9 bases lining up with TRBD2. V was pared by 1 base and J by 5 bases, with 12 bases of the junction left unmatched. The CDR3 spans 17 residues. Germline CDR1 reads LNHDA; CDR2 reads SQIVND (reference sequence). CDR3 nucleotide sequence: TGTGCCAGTAGTATAGTTGCTAGCGGGGCCATAGGCGACGAGCAGTACTTC. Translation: CASSIVASGAIGDEQYF.

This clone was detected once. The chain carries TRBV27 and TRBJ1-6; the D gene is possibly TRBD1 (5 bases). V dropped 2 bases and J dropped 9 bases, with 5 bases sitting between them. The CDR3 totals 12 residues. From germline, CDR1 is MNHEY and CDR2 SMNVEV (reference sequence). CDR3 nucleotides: TGTGCCAGCAGTTTAAGGGGTTCACCCCTCCACTTT. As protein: CASSLRGSPLHF.

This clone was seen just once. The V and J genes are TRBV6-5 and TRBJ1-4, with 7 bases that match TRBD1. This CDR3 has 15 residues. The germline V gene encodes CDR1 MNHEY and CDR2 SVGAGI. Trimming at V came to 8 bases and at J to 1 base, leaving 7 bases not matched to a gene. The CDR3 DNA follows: TGTGCCAGCTTTATGTCAGGGGGAACTAATGAAAAACTGTTTTTT. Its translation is CASFMSGGTNEKLFF.

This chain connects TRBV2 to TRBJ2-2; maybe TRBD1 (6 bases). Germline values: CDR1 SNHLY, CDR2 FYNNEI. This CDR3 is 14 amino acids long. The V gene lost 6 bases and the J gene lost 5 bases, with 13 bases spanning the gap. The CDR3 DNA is TGTGCCAGCAGGCGGCAGGGGAATACCGGGGAGCTGTTTTTT. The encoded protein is CASRRQGNTGELFF.

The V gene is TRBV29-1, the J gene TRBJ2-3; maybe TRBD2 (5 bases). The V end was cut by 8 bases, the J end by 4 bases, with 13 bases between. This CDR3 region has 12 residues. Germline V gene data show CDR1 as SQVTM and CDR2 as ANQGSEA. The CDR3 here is CSSVSGADTQYF. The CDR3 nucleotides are TGCAGCTCCGTTTCCGGGGCAGATACGCAGTATTTT.